These 23 T cell receptor beta chains were all obtained from the same sample, sequenced in a study of somatic mutations in cytotoxic T cells in rheumatoid arthritis. The table came from immunoSEQ multiplex PCR; TCRdb's copy has only in-frame clones and leaves some out. The data contain about 20,000 clones, roughly 84% of them seen just once; the ten biggest clones take up approximately 17%. Sample: CD8+ T cells sorted from blood. These receptors all come from a woman between 45 and 65 years old in good health.

CDR3 sequence: CASSYKSHYGYTF. Here the CDR3 DNA reads TGTGCCAGTAGTTACAAGAGCCACTATGGCTACACCTTC. The V call is TRBV19, the J call TRBJ1-2; D is ambiguous. The length of the CDR3 is 13 residues. Trimming cost V 5 bases and J 3 bases, with 10 bases left between them. CDR1 and CDR2 (germline): LNHDA, SQIVND (reference sequence).

The chain carries TRBV7-8 and TRBJ1-2, with TRBD1 matching over 8 bases. The J segment lost 2 bases and the V segment lost 1 base, leaving 3 bases of the junction unmatched. The CDR3 runs 15 residues. Germline V gene sequence: CDR1 SGHVS, CDR2 FQNEAQ. Here the CDR3 reads CASSLGSGGNYGYTF. The CDR3 DNA reads as TGTGCCAGCAGCTTAGGGTCAGGGGGCAACTATGGCTACACCTTC.

The V gene is TRBV9, the J gene TRBJ2-6; D not resolved. This CDR3 contains 14 residues. Per germline, CDR1 SGDLS and CDR2 YYNGEE. V was shortened by 0 bases and J by 2 bases, with 3 bases between the two germline ends. Here the CDR3 reads CASSVGTGANVLTF. DNA for the CDR3: TGTGCCAGCAGCGTAGGGACTGGGGCCAACGTCCTGACTTTC.

In nucleotides, the CDR3 is TGTGCCAGCAGCCTCCCGGGGGGCTCAGAGCAGTACTTC. Protein product: CASSLPGGSEQYF. This chain connects TRBV28 to TRBJ2-5; D is possibly TRBD2 (7 bases). CDR1 MDHEN and CDR2 SYDVKM come from the germline V gene. The CDR3 totals 13 residues. V was clipped by 6 bases and J by 11 bases, with 19 bases between them.

The chain has TRBV19 and TRBJ2-5; no definite D call. The germline CDR1 and CDR2 sequences are LNHDA and SQIVND (reference sequence). Trimming took off 5 bases at V and 2 bases at J, with 3 bases between the two ends. CDR3 length equals 11 residues. The CDR3 bases are TGTGCCAGTAGTGAACAAGAGACCCAGTACTTC. It yields the protein CASSEQETQYF. The whole variable domain, remainder taken from reference TRBV19 and TRBJ2-5, is DGGITQSPKYLFRKEGQNVTLSCEQNLNHDAMYWYRQDPGQGLRLIYYSQIVNDFQKGDIAEGYSVSREKKESFPLTVTSAQKNPTAFYLCASSEQETQYFGPGTRLLVL.

This chain uses TRBV2 with TRBJ1-1; TRBD1 agrees at 9 bases. This CDR3 comprises 14 residues. The J segment lost 4 bases and the V segment lost 6 bases, leaving 6 bases of the junction unmatched. CDR1 SNHLY and CDR2 FYNNEI come from the germline V gene. The CDR3 loop is CASRGQGRGTEAFF. DNA of the CDR3: TGTGCCAGCAGGGGACAGGGACGGGGCACTGAAGCTTTCTTT.

This chain connects TRBV4-1 to TRBJ2-5; 8 bases match TRBD1. With 3 bases clipped from V and 4 bases from J, the junction kept 4 bases outside the gene matches. The CDR3 length is 14 residues. Germline V lookup: CDR1 MGHRA, CDR2 YSYEKL. This chain's CDR3 is CASSQPGGRETQYF. The CDR3 DNA reads as TGCGCCAGCAGCCAGCCAGGGGGCCGAGAGACCCAGTACTTC.

This clone occurred a few times. V and J are TRBV4-3 and TRBJ1-1; D remains unclear. The V gene's germline CDR1 is LGHNA and CDR2 YSLEER. Between the trimmed V and J ends, which lost 0 bases and 0 bases, there was a span of 14 bases. CDR3 length: 17 residues. In DNA form, the CDR3 reads TGCGCCAGCAGCCAAGATGCTCGTTTGGGGATGAACACTGAAGCTTTCTTT. Translated: CASSQDARLGMNTEAFF.

The chain couples TRBV6-5 to TRBJ1-2; a weak D match, TRBD1 (5 bases). The V end lost 5 bases, the J end lost 4 bases, and 17 bases lay between the germline ends. CDR3 size: 15 residues. The germline gives CDR1 MNHEY, CDR2 SVGAGI. The CDR3 sequence is CASSLQGGAAYGYTF. CDR3 DNA: TGTGCCAGCAGTCTCCAGGGTGGGGCGGCCTATGGCTACACCTTC.

The V call is TRBV28, the J call TRBJ2-3; D tentatively fits TRBD1 or TRBD2 (5 bases each). V was clipped by 2 bases and J by 6 bases, with 27 bases between them. Germline assignment: CDR1 MDHEN and CDR2 SYDVKM. The CDR3 sequence is 19 residues long. This CDR3 reads CASSLRPGRLWSAPDTQYF. The CDR3 region has the DNA TGTGCCAGCAGTTTAAGACCGGGACGCCTGTGGTCAGCTCCGGATACGCAGTATTTT.

The rearrangement links TRBV27 to TRBJ2-4; 7 bases map to TRBD2. Trimming at V came to 2 bases and at J to 8 bases, leaving 0 bases not matched to a gene. This CDR3 has 12 amino acids. The germline CDR1 and CDR2 sequences are MNHEY and SMNVEV (reference sequence). The CDR3 region has the DNA TGTGCCAGCAGTTTACGGGGGGACATTCAGTACTTC. Its translation: CASSLRGDIQYF.

The chain is built from TRBV9 and TRBJ1-1; D perhaps matches TRBD1 (5 bases). Deletions cut 7 bases from V and 7 bases from J, with 20 bases between. There are 14 residues in the CDR3. CDR1 and CDR2 (germline): SGDLS, YYNGEE. The CDR3 DNA reads TGTGCCAGCGGGGGACCCAGTATAGGACATGAAGCTTTCTTT. It yields the protein CASGGPSIGHEAFF.

This clone was detected only a few times. V usage is TRBV29-1 and J usage is TRBJ2-7, with a possible D match to TRBD2 (5 bases). In germline, CDR1 is SQVTM, CDR2 ANQGSEA. V was trimmed by 2 bases and J by 6 bases, leaving 8 bases between them. The CDR3 totals 11 residues. The CDR3 region is CSVETGSEQYF. CDR3 DNA: TGCAGCGTTGAAACGGGGTCCGAGCAGTACTTC.

The V gene is TRBV4-1, the J gene TRBJ1-5; D possibly corresponds to TRBD1 (5 bases). V was shortened by 4 bases and J by 3 bases, with 22 bases between the two germline ends. Germline lookup yields CDR1 MGHRA and CDR2 YSYEKL. This CDR3 is built from 18 residues. This CDR3 is CASSPNKLGGDYNQPQHF. CDR3 coding DNA: TGCGCCAGCAGCCCTAACAAACTTGGGGGGGACTACAATCAGCCCCAGCATTTT.

V is TRBV10-3 and J is TRBJ1-1; a possible D gene is TRBD1 (5 bases). From germline, CDR1 is ENHRY and CDR2 SYGVKD. V lost 4 bases and J 1 base, leaving 10 bases between the germline ends. There are 14 residues in the CDR3. The DNA for the CDR3 is TGTGCCATCAGTGCGGGACTAGGGAACACTGAAGCTTTCTTT. Translated: CAISAGLGNTEAFF.

In regard to this clone: The limits of the CDR3 on the DNA are not certain, so only TCRdb's listed CDR3 is given. This chain joins TRBV21-1 and TRBJ1-4. TRBV21-1 has pseudogene status. The CDR3 length is 20 residues, termini included. CDR3 sequence reads: CASSKVREFWAEGTNEKLFF.

The sample holds a few counts of this clone. The gene calls are TRBV13 and TRBJ1-4, with 8 bases fitting TRBD1. The CDR3 spans 15 residues. Unmatched junction bases numbered 8, after V lost 4 bases and J lost 7 bases. CDR1 and CDR2 (germline): PRHDT, FYEKMQ (reference sequence). The CDR3 sequence is CASSSLTGEGEKLFF. CDR3 DNA sequence: TGTGCCAGCAGCTCCTTGACAGGGGAGGGTGAAAAACTGTTTTTT. The full variable domain, in which reference TRBV13 and TRBJ1-4 provide the parts outside the CDR3, is AAGVIQSPRHLIKEKRETATLKCYPIPRHDTVYWYQQGPGQDPQFLISFYEKMQSDKGSIPDRFSAQQFSDYHSELNMSSLELGDSALYFCASSSLTGEGEKLFFGSGTQLSVL.

The chain links TRBV4-1 to TRBJ1-1; 7 bases align to TRBD1. The CDR3 has 13 amino acids. V trimming: 3 bases; J trimming: 8 bases; junction bases outside the gene matches: 6. CDR1 is MGHRA, CDR2 YSYEKL, per germline. The CDR3 sequence is CASSQALDREAFF. The CDR3 DNA follows: TGCGCCAGCAGCCAGGCCTTGGACAGGGAAGCTTTCTTT.

The chain combines TRBV27 with TRBJ1-2, with 7 positions matching TRBD1. CDR3 length equals 15 residues. The V segment lost 0 bases and the J segment 8 bases; nucleotides outside the gene matches: 9. Germline V CDR1 and CDR2: MNHEY, SMNVEV (reference sequence). The CDR3 here is CASSLSPDRARGYTF. Written as DNA, the CDR3 is TGTGCCAGCAGTTTATCCCCCGACAGGGCGCGAGGCTACACCTTC.

The J gene is TRBJ2-7, the V gene TRBV6-1; 10 bases map to TRBD1. Germline trimming cut 2 bases from V and 5 bases from J; bases unmatched to any gene: 3. Per germline, CDR1 MNHNS and CDR2 SASEGT. This CDR3 has 14 residues. CDR3 sequence (DNA): TGTGCCAGCAGTGAAATGACAGGGGGCGACGAGCAGTACGTC. The encoded protein is CASSEMTGGDEQYV.

The V and J genes are TRBV4-1 and TRBJ2-1; D is undetermined. Trimming took 4 bases from V and 0 from J, leaving 7 bases between them. CDR1 and CDR2 from the germline V gene are MGHRA and YSYEKL. This CDR3 region has 14 residues. CDR3 sequence reads: CASSLKGSYNEQFF. CDR3 DNA: TGCGCCAGCAGCCTCAAAGGCTCCTACAATGAGCAGTTCTTC.

The rearrangement joins TRBV4-3 to TRBJ2-7, with 12 bases that match TRBD2. V was clipped by 0 bases and J by 2 bases; unmatched bases: 5. Germline values: CDR1 LGHNA, CDR2 YSLEER. The CDR3 extends over 17 amino acids. As DNA, the CDR3 is TGCGCCAGCAGCCAAGAGTGGACTAGCGGGGCAACCTACGAGCAGTACGTC. Translation gives CASSQEWTSGATYEQYV.

For the CDR3, the DNA is TGTGCCAGCAGTGAAGGAGGCGGGGCGGAGACCCAGTACTTC. It yields the protein CASSEGGGAETQYF. J is TRBJ2-5 and V is TRBV6-1, with D possibly TRBD2 on 6 matching bases. Germline CDR1 MNHNS, CDR2 SASEGT. Trimming left V 1 base short and J 5 bases short, with 11 bases between. The CDR3 loop spans 14 amino acids.